One and the same sample provided the 9 T cell receptor beta chains below, sequenced in a study of identical twins. A single record per CDR3 protein comes from TCRdb applying MiXCR to the 5' RACE reads. The sample has fewer than 500,000 distinct CDR3 sequences, roughly an eighth seen once. This same sample was also taken into another study, of yellow fever vaccine responses in identical twins.

The source material was CD4+ T cells sorted from blood. The receptors stem from a woman younger than 35 in good health.

Ten or more counts support this clonotype. The CDR3 sequence: CASRIGLAGELFF. CDR3 DNA sequence: TGTGCCAGCAGAATCGGGCTGGCCGGGGAGCTGTTTTTT. The rearrangement links TRBV7-3 to TRBJ2-2; no clear D gene. The V end lost 6 bases, the J end lost 6 bases, and 11 bases lay between the germline ends. The CDR3 spans 13 residues. Germline CDR1 SGHTA, CDR2 FQGTGA.

This clonotype came up a few times. The rearrangement joins TRBV5-1 to TRBJ1-1; the D gene is possibly TRBD1 (5 bases). This CDR3 contains 15 residues. V lost 0 bases to trimming and J lost 6 bases, with 15 bases between them. CDR1 is SGHRS and CDR2 is YFSETQ in the germline V gene. The CDR3 bases are TGCGCCAGCAGCTTGGCCGCGCAGGGAGGTTCTGAAGCTTTCTTT. Its protein product is CASSLAAQGGSEAFF. Full variable domain (remainder filled in from reference TRBV5-1 and TRBJ1-1): KAGVTQTPRYLIKTRGQQVTLSCSPISGHRSVSWYQQTPGQGLQFLFEYFSETQRNKGNFPGRFSGRQFSNSRSEMNVSTLELGDSALYLCASSLAAQGGSEAFFGQGTRLTVV.

A few counts support this clonotype. V usage is TRBV11-2 and J usage is TRBJ2-7; D not resolved. Per the germline V gene, CDR1 is SGHAT and CDR2 is FQNNGV. The CDR3 is 13 amino acids. Deletions cut 5 bases from V and 3 bases from J, with 11 bases between. The CDR3 region has the DNA TGTGCCAGCAGCCCCCGGCGGATCTACGAGCAGTACTTC. This encodes CASSPRRIYEQYF.

This clonotype was seen a handful of times. This rearrangement joins TRBV2 to TRBJ2-7; 8 positions agree with TRBD1. Germline loops: CDR1 SNHLY, CDR2 FYNNEI. The CDR3 runs to 14 residues. V trimming: 8 bases; J trimming: 1 base; junction bases outside the gene matches: 7. In DNA form, the CDR3 reads TGTGCCAGCTCCGGACAGGGTCCGTCCTACGAGCAGTACTTC. Translated, it gives CASSGQGPSYEQYF.

V gene TRBV27 combines with J gene TRBJ1-6, with D hard to call. Germline values: CDR1 MNHEY, CDR2 SMNVEV (reference sequence). Trimming took 5 bases from V and 7 from J, leaving 15 bases between them. The CDR3 is 15 residues long. CDR3 sequence reads: CASSPRQGVNSPLHF. DNA of the CDR3: TGTGCCAGCAGTCCCCGTCAAGGCGTCAATTCACCCCTCCACTTT.

Turning to this clonotype: A read error may account for a junction end that differs from germline. The chain links TRBV4-1 to TRBJ2-5; 7 nucleotides agree with TRBD2. CDR3 length: 16 amino acids. Germline V lookup: CDR1 MGHRA, CDR2 YSYEKL. Here the CDR3 DNA reads TGCGTCAGCAGCCAAGATCAGGCTAGCGGCCAAGAGACCCAGTACTTC. Its translation is CVSSQDQASGQETQYF.

The rearrangement uses TRBV29-1 and TRBJ1-1; weak D call: TRBD1 (5 bases). The CDR3 extends over 12 amino acids. V was pared by 5 bases and J by 2 bases, with 9 bases between. The germline gives CDR1 SQVTM, CDR2 ANQGSEA. CDR3 sequence: CSVMTANTEAFF. CDR3 bases: TGCAGCGTTATGACAGCCAACACTGAAGCTTTCTTT. The full variable domain, in which reference TRBV29-1 and TRBJ1-1 provide the parts outside the CDR3, is SAVISQKPSRDICQRGTSLTIQCQVDSQVTMMFWYRQQPGQSLTLIATANQGSEATYESGFVIDKFPISRPNLTFSTLTVSNMSPEDSSIYLCSVMTANTEAFFGQGTRLTVV.

As DNA, the CDR3 is TGCGCCAGCAGCCCCAATGCAATCTCTGGGGCCAACGTCCTGACTTTC. Its protein product is CASSPNAISGANVLTF. This chain joins TRBV5-1 and TRBJ2-6; no firm D call. V was cut by 4 bases and J by 0 bases, with 11 bases left in between. Germline V gene data show CDR1 as SGHRS and CDR2 as YFSETQ. The CDR3 loop spans 16 amino acids.

Only a few counts were recorded for this clonotype. The V call is TRBV11-3, the J call TRBJ2-7; weak D call: TRBD2 (7 bases). From germline, CDR1 is SGHNT and CDR2 YENEEA. V was cut by 1 base and J by 0 bases, with 31 bases left in between. The CDR3 length is 22 residues. The CDR3 spells CASSLVPPLRGRALNLSYEQYF. CDR3 bases: TGTGCCAGCAGCTTAGTACCCCCCTTAAGGGGGAGGGCCCTAAACCTCTCCTACGAGCAGTACTTC.